A single sample is the source of the 24 T cell receptor beta chains below, sequenced in a study of cytomegalovirus exposure and HLA in healthy donors. Primers: 60 Vbeta forward and 13 Jbeta reverse. Sequenced by immunoSEQ multiplex PCR; TCRdb stores in-frame clones only, minus some. The sample spans 65,000 to 90,000 clones; the ten largest clones claim 2.5% to 3%. What was sequenced was PBMCs. These receptors were obtained from a man aged 35-49 years in good health and CMV-seronegative.

The rearrangement joins TRBV30 to TRBJ1-6; 10 bases are a match to TRBD1. CDR1 and CDR2 (germline): GTSNPN, SVGIG (reference sequence). Trimming cost V 1 base and J 9 bases; bases outside gene matches: 6. The CDR3 is 15 amino acids. CDR3 sequence (DNA): TGTGCCTGGAGTGACATGGGACAGGGGATTTCACCCCTCCACTTT. As protein: CAWSDMGQGISPLHF.

The chain joins TRBV2 to TRBJ1-5; D may be TRBD1 (5 bases). The V end was cut by 2 bases, the J end by 4 bases, with 9 bases between. CDR3 length equals 14 residues. Germline loops: CDR1 SNHLY, CDR2 FYNNEI. The CDR3 reads CASSELGGNQPQHF. In DNA, the CDR3 is TGTGCCAGCAGTGAACTTGGGGGGAATCAGCCCCAGCATTTT.

The chain uses TRBV7-9 and TRBJ1-4; D is ambiguous. Looked up from germline, CDR1 is SEHNR and CDR2 is FQNEAQ (reference sequence). The CDR3 loop spans 15 amino acids. The V and J ends lost 5 bases and 3 bases respectively, with 13 bases between them. DNA of the CDR3: TGTGCCAGCAGCCCAAGACACCCAGCTAATGAAAAACTGTTTTTT. The encoded protein is CASSPRHPANEKLFF. The variable domain in full, completed from reference TRBV7-9 and TRBJ1-4, reads DTGVSQNPRHKITKRGQNVTFRCDPISEHNRLYWYRQTLGQGPEFLTYFQNEAQLEKSRLLSDRFSAERPKGSFSTLEIQRTEQGDSAMYLCASSPRHPANEKLFFGSGTQLSVL.

V gene TRBV5-1 combines with J gene TRBJ2-7; perhaps TRBD1 as D (6 bases). The CDR3 loop spans 14 amino acids. Trimming shortened V by 4 bases and J by 1 base, and 12 bases separated the two germline ends. The V gene's germline CDR1 is SGHRS and CDR2 YFSETQ. CDR3 sequence: CASSRDRPSYEQYF. The DNA of the CDR3 is TGCGCCAGCAGCCGTGACAGGCCTTCCTACGAGCAGTACTTC.

J is TRBJ2-2 and V is TRBV4-1; 9 bases fit TRBD1. The CDR3 consists of 17 residues. CDR1 MGHRA and CDR2 YSYEKL come from the germline V gene. The junction had 13 bases not matched to a gene; V was cut back by 4 bases and J by 7 bases. The DNA of the CDR3 is TGCGCCAGCAGCCGGGAAGGACAGGGGAGGACTTTCGGGGAGCTGTTTTTT. Its translation is CASSREGQGRTFGELFF.

Considering frequency, this clone is medium-sized. The sample has other DNA sequences that encode this CDR3 too. The chain carries TRBV6-1 and TRBJ2-7; D gene uncertain. CDR1 and CDR2 (germline): MNHNS, SASEGT. Trimming left V 1 base short and J 0 bases short, with 7 bases between. The CDR3 loop spans 14 amino acids. The CDR3 sequence is CASSEGDSSYEQYF. In DNA, the CDR3 is TGTGCCAGCAGTGAAGGTGACTCCTCCTACGAGCAGTACTTC.

The chain employs TRBV5-4 and TRBJ1-1; D is uncertain. Germline lookup yields CDR1 SGHNT and CDR2 YYREEE (reference sequence). V shed 1 base and J shed 1 base, with 11 bases lying between them. CDR3 length equals 15 residues. The CDR3 nucleotides read TGTGCCAGCAGCTTGATTTCGAACAAGAACACTGAAGCTTTCTTT. Translating it yields CASSLISNKNTEAFF. The full variable domain, in which reference TRBV5-4 and TRBJ1-1 provide the parts outside the CDR3, is ETGVTQSPTHLIKTRGQQVTLRCSSQSGHNTVSWYQQALGQGPQFIFQYYREEENGRGNFPPRFSGLQFPNYSSELNVNALELDDSALYLCASSLISNKNTEAFFGQGTRLTVV.

The chain is built from TRBV7-9 and TRBJ1-2; 7 bases agree with TRBD1. Per germline, CDR1 SEHNR and CDR2 FQNEAQ (reference sequence). There are 13 residues in the CDR3. After removal of 5 bases from V and 6 bases from J, the junction contained 6 bases not matched to a gene. CDR3 sequence reads: CASSLTGENGYTF. CDR3 DNA sequence: TGTGCCAGCAGCCTTACAGGGGAGAATGGCTACACCTTC.

The V and J genes are TRBV5-4 and TRBJ1-4; tentative D call: TRBD1 (6 bases). In germline, CDR1 is SGHNT, CDR2 YYREEE (reference sequence). The CDR3 has 15 amino acids. Trimming took 2 bases from V and 1 from J, leaving 9 bases between them. The CDR3 loop is CASSFQGGTNEKLFF. Here the CDR3 DNA reads TGTGCCAGCAGCTTCCAAGGGGGAACTAATGAAAAACTGTTTTTT.

V usage is TRBV5-3 and J usage is TRBJ2-7, with 10 bases identical to TRBD1. TRBV5-3 is noted as an ORF with a role that remains uncertain. The CDR3 sequence is 15 residues long. V was pared by 0 bases and J by 5 bases, with 5 bases of the junction left unmatched. CDR3 protein: CARSLERDRGHEQYF. As DNA, the CDR3 is TGTGCCAGAAGCTTGGAACGGGACAGGGGCCACGAGCAGTACTTC.

This rearrangement joins TRBV29-1 to TRBJ1-3, with 10 bases matching TRBD1. Per germline, CDR1 SQVTM and CDR2 ANQGSEA. V shed 6 bases, J shed 3 bases, and the junction held 8 bases outside the gene matches. This CDR3 contains 15 residues. Written as DNA, the CDR3 is TGCAGCGTCGCCGGGACAGGGGCCGGTGGAAACACCATATATTTT. Its translation: CSVAGTGAGGNTIYF.

The rearrangement links TRBV10-3 to TRBJ2-5; D possibly corresponds to TRBD2 (6 bases). The J call may be wrong; the DNA end is better matched by TRBJ2-7. Looked up from germline, CDR1 is ENHRY and CDR2 is SYGVKD. The CDR3 runs 16 residues. The CDR3: CAISESISGGEYEQYF. CDR3 nucleotide sequence: TGTGCCATCAGTGAGTCGATTAGCGGCGGAGAATACGAGCAGTACTTC.

This chain connects TRBV2 to TRBJ2-1, with D unclear. The CDR3 length is 16 residues. V was trimmed by 3 bases and J by 0 bases, leaving 12 bases between them. Germline lookup yields CDR1 SNHLY and CDR2 FYNNEI. The CDR3 sequence is CASSDWRLDSYNEQFF. The DNA of the CDR3 is TGTGCCAGCAGTGATTGGCGTCTAGACTCCTACAATGAGCAGTTCTTC.

The CDR3 sequence is CASSPSYEQYF. In nucleotides, the CDR3 is TGTGCCAGCAGCCCTTCCTACGAGCAGTACTTC. The rearrangement links TRBV7-8 to TRBJ2-7, with D unclear. The CDR3 consists of 11 residues. Per the germline V gene, CDR1 is SGHVS and CDR2 is FQNEAQ. V was shortened by 5 bases and J by 1 base, with 3 bases between the two germline ends.

The rearrangement uses TRBV5-5 and TRBJ2-1; a weak D match, TRBD2 (6 bases). V was cut by 2 bases and J by 5 bases, with 8 bases left in between. This CDR3 has 13 amino acids. Germline-derived CDR1 and CDR2 are SGHKS and YYEKEE (reference sequence). The CDR3 DNA sequence: TGTGCCAGCAGCTTCGGGGGAAACAATGAGCAGTTCTTC. This sequence encodes CASSFGGNNEQFF. Variable domain in full (rest from reference TRBV5-5 and TRBJ2-1): DAGVTQSPTHLIKTRGQQVTLRCSPISGHKSVSWYQQVLGQGPQFIFQYYEKEERGRGNFPDRFSARQFPNYSSELNVNALLLGDSALYLCASSFGGNNEQFFGPGTRLTVL.

The chain has TRBV5-1 and TRBJ2-6, with D unresolved. CDR3 length: 16 amino acids. V lost 0 bases to trimming and J lost 4 bases, with 11 bases between them. Germline V gene data show CDR1 as SGHRS and CDR2 as YFSETQ. The CDR3, as DNA: TGCGCCAGCAGCTTGGAACCTCCTCGGGGGGCCAACGTCCTGACTTTC. Translated: CASSLEPPRGANVLTF.

This chain joins TRBV6-1 and TRBJ1-2, with D tentatively TRBD1 (6 bases). CDR3 length: 15 residues. Germline V gives CDR1 MNHNS, CDR2 SASEGT. Trimming took off 7 bases at V and 6 bases at J, with 21 bases between the two ends. Here the CDR3 DNA reads TGTGCCAGCAACTCTGGAGGAACACGGGACAATGGCTACACCTTC. It codes for CASNSGGTRDNGYTF.

CDR3 DNA: TGTGCCAGCAGCTTATCCACAGGGTTCGCCAATGAGCAGTTCTTC. This sequence encodes CASSLSTGFANEQFF. The V call is TRBV5-6, the J call TRBJ2-1; perhaps TRBD1 as D (6 bases). Deletions cut 2 bases from V and 6 bases from J, with 15 bases between. This CDR3 comprises 15 residues. Germline V gene data show CDR1 as SGHDT and CDR2 as YYEEEE.

The chain uses TRBV7-9 and TRBJ2-7; possible D gene TRBD2, 5 bases. Trimming shortened V by 3 bases and J by 2 bases, and 14 bases separated the two germline ends. CDR1 is SEHNR and CDR2 is FQNEAQ in the germline V gene (reference sequence). The CDR3 is 15 amino acids. The chain's CDR3 is CASSLTAGRTYEQYF. For the CDR3, the DNA is TGTGCCAGCAGCTTGACGGCGGGCCGCACCTACGAGCAGTACTTC.

Of note for this clone: One end of the junction varies from germline; a read error may be responsible. This chain uses TRBV6-1 with TRBJ1-2; TRBD1 is a possible D gene (6 bases). Looked up from germline, CDR1 is MNHNS and CDR2 is SASEGT. This CDR3 contains 15 residues. CDR3 bases: TGTGCCAGCAGTGTCTTCGAGACAGGTCCTGGGGGCTACGCCTTC. Amino acid sequence: CASSVFETGPGGYAF.

This clone is deemed medium-sized by its frequency. This sequence joins TRBV4-1 and TRBJ1-1; D not resolved. Germline V gene lookup returns CDR1 MGHRA and CDR2 YSYEKL. This CDR3 spans 15 amino acids. Trimming cost V 0 bases and J 3 bases, with 11 bases left between them. Written as DNA, the CDR3 is TGCGCCAGCAGCCAAGATGAGGATGCAGACACTGAAGCTTTCTTT. Translated, it gives CASSQDEDADTEAFF.

This sequence joins TRBV6-6 and TRBJ2-7; maybe TRBD2 (5 bases). Germline CDR1 MNHNY, CDR2 SVGAGI (reference sequence). This CDR3 contains 13 residues. V was pared by 5 bases and J by 5 bases, with 13 bases between. As DNA, the CDR3 is TGTGCCAGCAGTCCAACTAGGCCTGACGAGCAGTACTTC. It is translated as CASSPTRPDEQYF.

The CDR3 nucleotides are TGCGCCAGCAGCTTTAGCGGGGGTCCCGCCTACGAGCAGTACTTC. Protein product: CASSFSGGPAYEQYF. V and J are TRBV5-1 and TRBJ2-7; 9 bases agree with TRBD2. In germline, CDR1 is SGHRS, CDR2 YFSETQ. The ends lost 2 bases at V and 2 bases at J; junction bases unmatched: 5. CDR3 length: 15 amino acids.

V and J are TRBV30 and TRBJ1-5; D is undetermined. CDR3 length: 14 amino acids. Trimming shortened V by 0 bases and J by 4 bases, and 10 bases separated the two germline ends. Germline assignment: CDR1 GTSNPN and CDR2 SVGIG (reference sequence). The CDR3 loop reads CAWSVSTENQPQHF. Here the CDR3 DNA reads TGTGCCTGGAGTGTATCAACAGAAAATCAGCCCCAGCATTTT.